In this sample, the clone carrying this T cell receptor beta chain turned up a few times. As for time point: blood at routine non-recurrence follow-up after resection. The sample is drawn from a study of spatial heterogeneity in lung cancer. TCRdb reanalysed the 5' RACE reads using MiXCR and keeps one entry per CDR3 protein. This sample yields approximately 100,000 distinct CDR3 sequences, of which 15% to 20% are seen a single time; just over 20% belongs to the top ten. The CDR3 sequence is 14 residues long. Trimming stripped 4 bases from V and 2 bases from J, with 13 bases between. Germline assignment: CDR1 SGHRS and CDR2 YFSETQ.

The TCR was taken from a male donor with early-stage non-small cell lung cancer. V is TRBV5-1 and J is TRBJ2-7; TRBD2 is a possible D gene (5 bases). Sequencing used PBMCs, obtained at follow-up. CDR3 bases: TGCGCCAGCAGCCCGGCCGGGGTGCCCTACGAGCAGTACTTC. It translates to CASSPAGVPYEQYF.